The following is a TCR beta chain sequence with its context. This CDR3 comprises 15 residues. These data belong to a study of blood T cell repertoires in COVID-19. Assay: immunoSEQ multiplex PCR; the TCRdb copy retains only in-frame clones and omits some. The data hold fewer than 300,000 clones, with around 88% observed a single time. This receptor was obtained from an elderly man with acute or convalescent COVID-19. The sample taken for sequencing was peripheral blood. The rearrangement links TRBV1 to TRBJ2-7; TRBD1, as called in the table, went unchecked against the DNA. TRBV1 is a pseudogene locus. CDR3: CTSSQDWGQFYEQYF. CDR3 nucleotide sequence: TGCACCAGCAGCCAAGATTGGGGACAGTTCTACGAGCAGTACTTC.